This T cell receptor beta chain was found in a study of technical replicates of blood from several donors. The CDR3 covers 12 residues. Trimming took off 3 bases at V and 4 bases at J, with 6 bases between the two ends. CDR1 MDHEN and CDR2 SYDVKM come from the germline V gene. Clones were read by immunoSEQ multiplex PCR, and TCRdb kept only the in-frame ones, dropping some. The sample lists under 45,000 clones; 90% to 97% were seen once. The rearrangement links TRBV28 to TRBJ1-2; D remains ambiguous. Sequencing was carried out using T cells isolated from PBMCs. This sequence was found in a human donor in good health. Written as DNA, the CDR3 is TGTGCCAGCAGTTTGGAGGCCTATGGCTACACCTTC. It is translated as CASSLEAYGYTF.